This TCR beta chain was profiled in a study of blood T cell repertoires in COVID-19. At the level of the study: Spain, Italy and the United States supplied samples that represented acute and convalescent COVID-19. The cDNA or gDNA used as material had been derived from T cells, B-cell-depleted T cells, or PBMCs.

Followed over time, Seattle patients had been enrolled while infection was active. CDR3 length: 13 residues. V lost 6 bases, J lost 9 bases, and 12 bases lay in between. Germline V CDR1 and CDR2: MNHEY, SVGAGI. Under the authors' procedure: The assay estimated nucleated cells by amplifying reference gene primers. Assay: immunoSEQ multiplex PCR; the TCRdb copy retains only in-frame clones and omits some. That table gives V, J and clone size, and the DNA gave D and trimming. Here the sample spans about 310,000 clones, roughly 90% being singletons. Sequencing was carried out using peripheral blood. V gene TRBV6-5 combines with J gene TRBJ1-6; no clear D. The sequence was collected from a middle-aged woman with COVID-19, enrolled during active disease. CDR3 amino acids: CASSQIGSSPLHF. The CDR3 nucleotides are TGTGCCAGCAGCCAAATTGGGAGTTCACCCCTCCACTTT.